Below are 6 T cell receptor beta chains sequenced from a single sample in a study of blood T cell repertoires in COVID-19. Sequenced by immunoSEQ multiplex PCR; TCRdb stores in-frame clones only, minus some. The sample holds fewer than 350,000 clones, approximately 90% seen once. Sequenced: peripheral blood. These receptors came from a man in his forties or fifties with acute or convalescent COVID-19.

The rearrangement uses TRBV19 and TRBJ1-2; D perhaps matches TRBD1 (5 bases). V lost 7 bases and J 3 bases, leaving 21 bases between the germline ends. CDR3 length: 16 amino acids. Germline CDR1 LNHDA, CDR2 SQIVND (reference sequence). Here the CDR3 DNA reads TGTGCCAGTACCCCCCGGGTGGGGCAAGGGGACTATGGCTACACCTTC. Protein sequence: CASTPRVGQGDYGYTF.

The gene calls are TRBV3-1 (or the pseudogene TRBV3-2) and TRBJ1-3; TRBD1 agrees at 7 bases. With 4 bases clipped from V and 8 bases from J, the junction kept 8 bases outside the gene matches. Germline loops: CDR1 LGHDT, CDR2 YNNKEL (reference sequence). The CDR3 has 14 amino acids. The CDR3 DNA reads TGTGCCAGCAGCCCGACAGGGTTAGCGGACACCATATATTTT. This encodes CASSPTGLADTIYF.

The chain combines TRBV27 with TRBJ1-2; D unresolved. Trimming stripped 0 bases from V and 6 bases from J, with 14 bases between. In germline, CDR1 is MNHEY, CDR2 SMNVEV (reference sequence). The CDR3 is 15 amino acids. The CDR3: CASSLSKVSGHGYTF. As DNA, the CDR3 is TGTGCCAGCAGTTTATCGAAGGTTAGCGGCCATGGCTACACCTTC.

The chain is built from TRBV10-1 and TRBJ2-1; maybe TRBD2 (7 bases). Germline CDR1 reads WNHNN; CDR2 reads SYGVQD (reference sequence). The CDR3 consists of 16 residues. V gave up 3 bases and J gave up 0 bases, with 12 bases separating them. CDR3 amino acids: CASSDRGGGSYNEQFF. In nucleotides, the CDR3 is TGCGCCAGCAGTGATCGAGGGGGGGGCTCCTACAATGAGCAGTTCTTC.

CDR3 sequence (DNA): TGTGCCAGCAGTGACAGGCACAACACAGATACGCAGTATTTT. Its protein is CASSDRHNTDTQYF. V is TRBV6-1 and J is TRBJ2-3; D remains unclear. This CDR3 has 14 residues. Trimming pared 3 bases from V and 2 bases from J, leaving 9 bases between. Per germline, CDR1 MNHNS and CDR2 SASEGT.

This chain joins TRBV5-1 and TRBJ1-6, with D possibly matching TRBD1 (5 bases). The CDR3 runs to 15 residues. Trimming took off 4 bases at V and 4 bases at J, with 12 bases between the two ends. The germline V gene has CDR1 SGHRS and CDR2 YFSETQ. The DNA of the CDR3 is TGCGCCAGCAGCACCCGACAGAATTATAATTCACCCCTCCACTTT. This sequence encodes CASSTRQNYNSPLHF.